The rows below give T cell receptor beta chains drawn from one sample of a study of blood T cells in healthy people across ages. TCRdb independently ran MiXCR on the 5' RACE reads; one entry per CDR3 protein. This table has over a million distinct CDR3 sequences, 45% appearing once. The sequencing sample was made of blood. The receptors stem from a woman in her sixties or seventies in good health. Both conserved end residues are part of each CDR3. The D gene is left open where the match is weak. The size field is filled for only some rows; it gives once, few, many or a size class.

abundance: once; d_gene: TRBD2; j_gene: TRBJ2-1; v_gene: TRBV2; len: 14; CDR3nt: TGTGCCAGCAGGTGGCTAGCGGGAGCGGTTGAGCAGTTCTTC; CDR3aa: CASRWLAGAVEQFF
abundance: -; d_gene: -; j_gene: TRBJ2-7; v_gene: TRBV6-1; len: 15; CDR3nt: TGTGCCAGCGCCTTTCGGAGCGGAGGGAACTACGAGCAGTACTTC; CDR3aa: CASAFRSGGNYEQYF
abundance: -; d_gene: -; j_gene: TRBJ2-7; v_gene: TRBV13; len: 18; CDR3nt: TGTGCCAGCAGCCCACAGGGCGGGAGAGGTGGGTTTTACAATGAGCAGTACTTC; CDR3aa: CASSPQGGRGGFYNEQYF
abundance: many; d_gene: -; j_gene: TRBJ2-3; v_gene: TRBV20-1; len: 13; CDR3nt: TGCAGTGCCAACTTTGAACAGAGAGATACGCAGTATTTT; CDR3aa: CSANFEQRDTQYF
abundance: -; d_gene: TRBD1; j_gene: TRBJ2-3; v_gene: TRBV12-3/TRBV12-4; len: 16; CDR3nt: TGTGCCAGCAGCGGACCCGGACAGGGGGAGGCAGATACGCGGTATTTT; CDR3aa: CASSGPGQGEADTRYF
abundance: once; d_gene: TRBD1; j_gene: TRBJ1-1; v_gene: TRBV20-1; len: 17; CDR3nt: TGCAGTGCCCTACCCCCGGACAGGGAAGTATGGGTGGCTGAAGCTTTCTTT; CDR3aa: CSALPPDREVWVAEAFF
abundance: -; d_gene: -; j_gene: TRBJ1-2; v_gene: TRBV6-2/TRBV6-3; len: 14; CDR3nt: TGTGCCAGCCGGCCGACGCAAACAATGTATGGCTACACCTTC; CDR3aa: CASRPTQTMYGYTF
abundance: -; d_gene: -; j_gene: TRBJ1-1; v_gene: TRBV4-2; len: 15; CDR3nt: TGTGCCAGCAGCCAAGACAGGAGGTTTAGCTCTGAAGCTTTCTTT; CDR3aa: CASSQDRRFSSEAFF
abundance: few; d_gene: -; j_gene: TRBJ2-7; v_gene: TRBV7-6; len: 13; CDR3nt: TGTGCCAGCAGCTTAAAGACCTCCTACGAGCAGTACTTC; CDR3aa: CASSLKTSYEQYF
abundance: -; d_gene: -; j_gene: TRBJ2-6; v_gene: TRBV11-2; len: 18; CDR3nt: TGTGCCAGCAGCTTAGATCCTCTGCGGACTACTGGGGCCAACGTCCTGACTTTC; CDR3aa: CASSLDPLRTTGANVLTF
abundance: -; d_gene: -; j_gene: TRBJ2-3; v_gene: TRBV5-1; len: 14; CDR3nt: TGCGCCAGCAGCTTGGGTCCCTCGGGGGATACGCAGTATTTT; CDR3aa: CASSLGPSGDTQYF
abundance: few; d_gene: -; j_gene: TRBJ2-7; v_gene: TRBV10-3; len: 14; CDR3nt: TGTGCCATCAGTCACCAGGCGACCAACTACGAGCAGTACTTC; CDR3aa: CAISHQATNYEQYF
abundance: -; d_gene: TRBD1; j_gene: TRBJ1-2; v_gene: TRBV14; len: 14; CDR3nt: TGTGCCAGCAGCCGGGACAGGGGGGACTATGGCTACACCTTC; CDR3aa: CASSRDRGDYGYTF
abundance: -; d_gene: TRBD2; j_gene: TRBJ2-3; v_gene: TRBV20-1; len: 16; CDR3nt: TGCAGTGCTAGGTTCCCTAGCGGGGGAGGCACAGATACGCAGTATTTT; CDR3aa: CSARFPSGGGTDTQYF
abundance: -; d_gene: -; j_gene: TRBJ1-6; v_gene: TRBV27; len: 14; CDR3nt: TGTGCCAGCAGTTTATCACCTCCACGGTCACCCCTCCACTTT; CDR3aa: CASSLSPPRSPLHF
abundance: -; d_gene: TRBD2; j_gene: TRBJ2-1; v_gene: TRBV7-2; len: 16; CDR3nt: TGTGCCAGCAGTTATAGGACTAGCGGGGGGTGCAATGAGCAGTTCTTC; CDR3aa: CASSYRTSGGCNEQFF
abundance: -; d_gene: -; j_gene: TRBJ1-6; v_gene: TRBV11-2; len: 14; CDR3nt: TGTGCCAGCAGCGTCCAGGGATCTAATTCACCCCTCCACTTT; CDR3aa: CASSVQGSNSPLHF
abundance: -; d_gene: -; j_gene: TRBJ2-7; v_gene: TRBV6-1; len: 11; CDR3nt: TGTGCCATCCAACAGAAATACGAGCAGTACTTC; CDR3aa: CAIQQKYEQYF
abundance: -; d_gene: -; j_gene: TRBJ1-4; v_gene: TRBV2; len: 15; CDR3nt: TGTGCCAGCACTCCTGGGACGTCTTCGCATGAAAAACTGTTTTTT; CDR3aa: CASTPGTSSHEKLFF
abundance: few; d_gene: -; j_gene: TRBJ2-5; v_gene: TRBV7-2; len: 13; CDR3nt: TGTGCCAGCAGCCTTACCGCCTATGAGACCCAGTACTTC; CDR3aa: CASSLTAYETQYF
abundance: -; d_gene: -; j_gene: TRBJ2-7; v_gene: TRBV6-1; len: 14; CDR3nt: TGTGCCAGCAGTGAAGGGGCAGGGTTAGGCGAGCAGTACTTC; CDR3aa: CASSEGAGLGEQYF
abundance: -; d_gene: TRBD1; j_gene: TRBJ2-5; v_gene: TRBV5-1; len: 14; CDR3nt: TGCGCCAGCACAACGGGACAGGGGGAAGAGACCCAGTACTTC; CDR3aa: CASTTGQGEETQYF
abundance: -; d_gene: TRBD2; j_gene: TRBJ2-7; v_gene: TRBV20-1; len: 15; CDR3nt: TGCAGTGCTAGAGATCAGGACTGGGGGGGCTACGAGCAGTACTTC; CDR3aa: CSARDQDWGGYEQYF
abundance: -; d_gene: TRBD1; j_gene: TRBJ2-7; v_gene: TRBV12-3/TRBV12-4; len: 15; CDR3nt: TGTGCCAGCAGTAAGACAGGGGGGGTGTCCTACGAGCAGTACTTC; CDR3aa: CASSKTGGVSYEQYF
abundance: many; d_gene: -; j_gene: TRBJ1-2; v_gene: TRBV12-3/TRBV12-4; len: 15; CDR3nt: TGTGCCAGCAGTTTCTTCCATTCTGGTCCGGGTGGCTACACCTTC; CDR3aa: CASSFFHSGPGGYTF
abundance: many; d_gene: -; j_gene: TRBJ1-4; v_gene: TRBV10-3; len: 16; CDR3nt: TGTGCCATCAGTGAGACAACCGGAGGTCCCAATGAAAAACTGTTTTTT; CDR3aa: CAISETTGGPNEKLFF
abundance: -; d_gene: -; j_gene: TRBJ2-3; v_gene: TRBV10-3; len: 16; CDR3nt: TGTGCCATCAGTGGGTTAGAGAGTTCCCTCACAGATACGCAGTATTTT; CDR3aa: CAISGLESSLTDTQYF
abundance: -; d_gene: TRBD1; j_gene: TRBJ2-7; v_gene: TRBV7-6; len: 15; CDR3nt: TGTGCCAGCAGCTTCGGGGGACAGGGTTTTGACGAGCAGTACTTC; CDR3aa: CASSFGGQGFDEQYF
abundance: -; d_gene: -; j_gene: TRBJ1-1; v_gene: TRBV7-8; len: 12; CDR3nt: TGTGCCAGCAGCTTAGCGGGGGGTAGAGCTTTCTTT; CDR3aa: CASSLAGGRAFF
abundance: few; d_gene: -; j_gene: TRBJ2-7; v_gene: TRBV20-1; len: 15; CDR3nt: TGCAGTGCTAGAGATAGAGGGGGTAGAGCCTACGAGCAGTACTTC; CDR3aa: CSARDRGGRAYEQYF
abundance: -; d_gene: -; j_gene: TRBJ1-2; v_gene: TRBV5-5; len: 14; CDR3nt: TGTGCCAGCAGCTGGGACCCACTAGGCGATGGCTACACCTTC; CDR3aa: CASSWDPLGDGYTF
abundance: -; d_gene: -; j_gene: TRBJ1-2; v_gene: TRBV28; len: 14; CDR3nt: TGTGCCAGCAGACCCCTGGGGGCTAACTATGGCTACACCTTC; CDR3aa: CASRPLGANYGYTF
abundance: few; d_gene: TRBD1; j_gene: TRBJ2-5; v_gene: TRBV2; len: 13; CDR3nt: TGTGCCAAATACCGGGACAGAGGAGAGACCCAGTACTTC; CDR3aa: CAKYRDRGETQYF
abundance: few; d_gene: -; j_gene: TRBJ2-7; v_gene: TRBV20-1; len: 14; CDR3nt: TGCAGTGCTAGAGATCTCAGGCGGACCTACGAGCAGTACTTC; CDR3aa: CSARDLRRTYEQYF
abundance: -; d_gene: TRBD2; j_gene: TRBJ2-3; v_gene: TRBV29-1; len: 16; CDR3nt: TGCAGCGGTTGTCCTTTAAGCGGGGCCAGCACAGATACGCAGTATTTT; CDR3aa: CSGCPLSGASTDTQYF
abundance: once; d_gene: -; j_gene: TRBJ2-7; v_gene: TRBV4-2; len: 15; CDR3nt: TGTGCCAGCAGCCAAGATCGGGGGAGCTGGTATGAGCAGTACTTC; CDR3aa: CASSQDRGSWYEQYF
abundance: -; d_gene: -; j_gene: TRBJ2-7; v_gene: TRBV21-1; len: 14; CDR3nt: TGTGCCAGCAGCAAAGCTGCTAGCGGCTACGAGCAGTACTTC; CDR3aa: CASSKAASGYEQYF
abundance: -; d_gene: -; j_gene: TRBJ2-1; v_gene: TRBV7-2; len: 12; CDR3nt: TGTGCCAGCAGCCCGACGTTAGGGTGGCAGTTCTTC; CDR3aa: CASSPTLGWQFF
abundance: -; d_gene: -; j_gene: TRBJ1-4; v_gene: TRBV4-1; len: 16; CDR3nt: TGCGCCAGCAGCCCCCAACCACAGCCAACTAATGAAAAACTGTTTTTT; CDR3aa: CASSPQPQPTNEKLFF
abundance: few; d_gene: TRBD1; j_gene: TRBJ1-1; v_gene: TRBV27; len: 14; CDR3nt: TGTGCCAGCAGACTTCAGGGACAGGGGACTGAAGCTTTCTTT; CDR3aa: CASRLQGQGTEAFF
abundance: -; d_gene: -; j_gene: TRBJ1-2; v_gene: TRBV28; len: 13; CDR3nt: TGTGCCAGCAGTTTAAGGGCGGCTGATGGCTACACCTTC; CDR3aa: CASSLRAADGYTF
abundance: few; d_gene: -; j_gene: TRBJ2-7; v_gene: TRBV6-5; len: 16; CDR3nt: TGTGCCAGCATAGGGGAAGGGCTAGCGTCATCCTACGAGCAGTACTTC; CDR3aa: CASIGEGLASSYEQYF
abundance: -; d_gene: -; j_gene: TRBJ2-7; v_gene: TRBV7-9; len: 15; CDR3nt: TGTGCCAGCAGCCCCTGGGCCAATACCGACAATGAGCAGTACTTC; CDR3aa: CASSPWANTDNEQYF
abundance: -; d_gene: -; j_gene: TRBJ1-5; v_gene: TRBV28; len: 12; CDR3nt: TGTGCCAGCAGCATTTTAGCCCACATTCAGCATTTT; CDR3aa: CASSILAHIQHF
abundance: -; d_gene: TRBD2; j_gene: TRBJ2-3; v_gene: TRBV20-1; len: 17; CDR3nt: TGCAGTGCTAGAGACCCCAGACTAGCGGGACTGACAGGTACGCAGTATTTT; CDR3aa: CSARDPRLAGLTGTQYF